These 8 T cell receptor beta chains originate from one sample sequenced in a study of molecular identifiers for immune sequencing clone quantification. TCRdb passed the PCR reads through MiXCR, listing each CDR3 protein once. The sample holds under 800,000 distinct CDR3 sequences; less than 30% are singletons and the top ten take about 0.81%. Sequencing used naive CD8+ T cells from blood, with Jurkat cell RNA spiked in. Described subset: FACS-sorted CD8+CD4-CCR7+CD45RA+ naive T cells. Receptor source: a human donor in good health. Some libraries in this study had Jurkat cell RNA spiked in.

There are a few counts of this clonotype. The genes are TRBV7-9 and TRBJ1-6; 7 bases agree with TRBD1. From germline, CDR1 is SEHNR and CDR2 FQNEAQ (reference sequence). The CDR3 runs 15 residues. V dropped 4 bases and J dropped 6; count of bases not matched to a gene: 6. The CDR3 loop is CASSSGQVPNSPLHF. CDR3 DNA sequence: TGTGCCAGCAGCTCCGGACAGGTCCCTAATTCACCCCTCCACTTT.

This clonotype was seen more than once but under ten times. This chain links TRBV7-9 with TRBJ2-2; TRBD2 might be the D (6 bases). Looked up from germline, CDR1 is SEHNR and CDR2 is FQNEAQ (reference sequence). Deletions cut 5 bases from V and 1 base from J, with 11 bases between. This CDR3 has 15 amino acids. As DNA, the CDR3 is TGTGCCAGCAGCACTTTGCGGGAGAACACCGGGGAGCTGTTTTTT. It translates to CASSTLRENTGELFF.

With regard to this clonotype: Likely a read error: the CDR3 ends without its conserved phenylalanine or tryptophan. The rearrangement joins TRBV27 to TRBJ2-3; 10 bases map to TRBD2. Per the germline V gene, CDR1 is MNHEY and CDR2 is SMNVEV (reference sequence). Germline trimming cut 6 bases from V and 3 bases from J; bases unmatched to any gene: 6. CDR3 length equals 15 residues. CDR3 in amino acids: CASRPGLAETDTQYL. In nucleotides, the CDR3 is TGTGCCAGCAGGCCCGGACTAGCGGAGACAGATACGCAGTATTTA.

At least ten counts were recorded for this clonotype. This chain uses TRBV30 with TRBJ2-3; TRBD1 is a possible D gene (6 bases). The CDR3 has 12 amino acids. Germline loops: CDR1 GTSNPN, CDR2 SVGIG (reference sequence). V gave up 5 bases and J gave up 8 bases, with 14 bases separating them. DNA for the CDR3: TGTGCCTGGCGGAACCGGGACACTACGCAGTATTTT. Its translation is CAWRNRDTTQYF.

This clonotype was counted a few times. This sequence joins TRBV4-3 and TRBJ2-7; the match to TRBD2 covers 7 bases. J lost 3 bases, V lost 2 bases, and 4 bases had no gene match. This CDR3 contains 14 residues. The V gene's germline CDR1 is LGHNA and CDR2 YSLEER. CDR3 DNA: TGCGCCAGCAGCCAATCTGCGGGAGTCTACGAGCAGTACTTC. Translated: CASSQSAGVYEQYF.

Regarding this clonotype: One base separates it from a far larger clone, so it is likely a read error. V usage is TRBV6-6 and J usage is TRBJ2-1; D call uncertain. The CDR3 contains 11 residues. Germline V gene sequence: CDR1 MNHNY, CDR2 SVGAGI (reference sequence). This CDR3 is CASSYGNEQIF. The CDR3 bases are TGTGCCAGCAGTTACGGGAATGAGCAGATCTTC.

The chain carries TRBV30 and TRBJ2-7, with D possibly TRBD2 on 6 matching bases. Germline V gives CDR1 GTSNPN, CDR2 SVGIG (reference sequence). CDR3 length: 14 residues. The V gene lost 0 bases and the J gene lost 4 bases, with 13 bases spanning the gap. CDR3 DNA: TGTGCCTGGAGTGTAGACGCGGGATCTTACGAGCAGTACTTC. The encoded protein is CAWSVDAGSYEQYF.

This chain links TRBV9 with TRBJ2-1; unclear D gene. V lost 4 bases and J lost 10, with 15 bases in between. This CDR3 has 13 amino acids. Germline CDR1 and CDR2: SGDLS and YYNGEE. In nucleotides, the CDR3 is TGTGCCAGCAGCCTAGAGATTCGTTCGGAGCAGTTCTTC. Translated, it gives CASSLEIRSEQFF. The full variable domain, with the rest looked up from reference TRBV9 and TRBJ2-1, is DSGVTQTPKHLITATGQRVTLRCSPRSGDLSVYWYQQSLDQGLQFLIQYYNGEERAKGNILERFSAQQFPDLHSELNLSSLELGDSALYFCASSLEIRSEQFFGPGTRLTVL.